The next 14 T cell receptor beta chains were all read from a single sample in a study of cytomegalovirus exposure and HLA in healthy donors. Here immunoSEQ multiplex PCR was the method, and the copy in TCRdb shows in-frame clones only, minus some. The repertoire holds 70,000 or so clones, with around 95% as singletons. The sample was PBMCs. The receptors stem from a woman under 30 in good health and CMV-seropositive.

This clone was observed a single time. The chain carries TRBV19 and TRBJ2-5, with a tentative D call TRBD2 (5 bases). The germline CDR1 and CDR2 sequences are LNHDA and SQIVND (reference sequence). Trimming stripped 3 bases from V and 4 bases from J, with 6 bases between. CDR3 size: 12 residues. For the CDR3, the DNA is TGTGCCAGTAGTATCGGAGGAGAGACCCAGTACTTC. This sequence encodes CASSIGGETQYF.

V is TRBV30 and J is TRBJ1-3; 8 nucleotides line up with TRBD1. The junction had 3 bases not matched to a gene; V was cut back by 8 bases and J by 0 bases. The V gene's germline CDR1 is GTSNPN and CDR2 SVGIG (reference sequence). CDR3 length: 13 residues. The CDR3: CARTGNSGNTIYF. The CDR3 DNA follows: TGTGCCCGGACAGGGAACTCTGGAAACACCATATATTTT.

The chain links TRBV19 to TRBJ2-7, with D perhaps matching TRBD1 (6 bases). Germline V gene lookup returns CDR1 LNHDA and CDR2 SQIVND (reference sequence). CDR3 length: 17 amino acids. Trimming pared 4 bases from V and 6 bases from J, leaving 25 bases between. The CDR3 sequence is CASSTRIRGFGLGEQYF. Here the CDR3 DNA reads TGTGCCAGTAGTACCCGAATCAGGGGATTCGGTCTCGGCGAGCAGTACTTC. Filled out from reference TRBV19 and TRBJ2-7, the complete variable domain reads DGGITQSPKYLFRKEGQNVTLSCEQNLNHDAMYWYRQDPGQGLRLIYYSQIVNDFQKGDIAEGYSVSREKKESFPLTVTSAQKNPTAFYLCASSTRIRGFGLGEQYFGPGTRLTVT.

The CDR3 DNA sequence: TGTGCCAGCAGTGTCTTAGGACTAGCGGGAGCTGGGGCCAACGTCCTGACTTTC. It specifies CASSVLGLAGAGANVLTF. The chain couples TRBV25-1 to TRBJ2-6; 13 bases agree with TRBD2. Germline V CDR1 and CDR2: MGHDK, SYGVNS. After removal of 4 bases from V and 2 bases from J, the junction contained 5 bases not matched to a gene. This CDR3 contains 18 residues.

The V call is TRBV4-3, the J call TRBJ2-1, with 12 bases matching TRBD2. Germline V gives CDR1 LGHNA, CDR2 YSLEER. The CDR3 has 15 amino acids. V shed 1 base and J 9 bases; nucleotides not matched to a gene: 4. CDR3 nucleotide sequence: TGCGCCAGCAGCCAAGTTCTAGCGGGGGGGTTTGAGCAGTTCTTC. Encoded protein: CASSQVLAGGFEQFF.

The chain joins TRBV6-1 to TRBJ2-7, with D perhaps TRBD1 (5 bases). Germline V lookup: CDR1 MNHNS, CDR2 SASEGT. Trimming took 7 bases from V and 3 from J, leaving 7 bases between them. This CDR3 comprises 11 residues. This CDR3 reads CASTQGYEQYF. The CDR3 DNA follows: TGTGCCAGCACCCAGGGCTACGAGCAGTACTTC.

The chain has TRBV19 and TRBJ1-3; D unresolved. Trimming pared 6 bases from V and 0 bases from J, leaving 12 bases between. There are 15 residues in the CDR3. Germline CDR1 is LNHDA and CDR2 is SQIVND (reference sequence). The CDR3 spells CASSTTQSSGNTIYF. The CDR3 DNA reads as TGTGCCAGTAGCACAACACAGTCCTCTGGAAACACCATATATTTT.

This chain joins TRBV7-9 and TRBJ2-7; TRBD1 aligns across 7 bases. The V gene end was trimmed by 5 bases and the J gene end by 9 bases; junction bases not matched to a gene: 16. CDR1 is SEHNR, CDR2 FQNEAQ, per germline (reference sequence). CDR3 length equals 15 residues. CDR3 protein: CASSPRTGDVLGQYF. The DNA for the CDR3 is TGTGCCAGCAGCCCTCGGACAGGCGATGTTTTGGGGCAGTACTTC.

The chain uses TRBV30 and TRBJ1-1; D not resolved. Germline V gene lookup returns CDR1 GTSNPN and CDR2 SVGIG (reference sequence). Trimming took 5 bases from V and 6 from J, leaving 10 bases between them. The CDR3 contains 11 residues. Here the CDR3 reads CAWAGISEAFF. The CDR3 coding sequence is TGTGCCTGGGCCGGGATCTCTGAAGCTTTCTTT.

J is TRBJ2-6 and V is TRBV6-5; D unresolved. Per germline, CDR1 MNHEY and CDR2 SVGAGI. With 6 bases removed from V and 0 bases from J, the gap between germline ends came to 9 bases. This CDR3 has 15 amino acids. The CDR3 spells CASSRRLSGANVLTF. In DNA form, the CDR3 reads TGTGCCAGCAGCAGGCGTCTCTCTGGGGCCAACGTCCTGACTTTC.

The V and J genes are TRBV11-3 and TRBJ2-2, with D tentatively TRBD1 (5 bases). There are 14 residues in the CDR3. V was clipped by 1 base and J by 2 bases, with 5 bases between them. The germline CDR1 and CDR2 sequences are SGHNT and YENEEA. In DNA form, the CDR3 reads TGTGCCAGCAGCTTAGGGACAAACACCGGGGAGCTGTTTTTT. Translated, it gives CASSLGTNTGELFF.

The chain carries TRBV27 and TRBJ2-7; 8 bases agree with TRBD1. Unmatched junction bases numbered 3, after V lost 3 bases and J lost 2 bases. Germline CDR1 is MNHEY and CDR2 is SMNVEV (reference sequence). The CDR3 sequence is 14 residues long. CDR3 in amino acids: CASSLTGAAYEQYF. DNA of the CDR3: TGTGCCAGCAGTTTGACAGGGGCGGCCTACGAGCAGTACTTC.

The rearrangement links TRBV6-6 to TRBJ2-3; 7 positions match TRBD1. Unmatched junction bases numbered 6, after V lost 5 bases and J lost 4 bases. The CDR3 loop spans 14 amino acids. Germline CDR1 is MNHNY and CDR2 is SVGAGI (reference sequence). The CDR3 loop reads CASSLRQGADTQYF. CDR3 bases: TGTGCCAGCAGTCTGCGACAGGGCGCAGATACGCAGTATTTT.

The chain uses TRBV10-2 and TRBJ1-2, with 7 positions matching TRBD1. The CDR3 contains 15 residues. The germline CDR1 and CDR2 sequences are WSHSY and SAAADI. With V trimmed by 3 bases and J by 3 bases, 7 bases remained unmatched. The CDR3: CASSDSRQGDYGYTF. The CDR3 bases are TGCGCCAGCAGTGATTCAAGACAGGGCGACTATGGCTACACCTTC.